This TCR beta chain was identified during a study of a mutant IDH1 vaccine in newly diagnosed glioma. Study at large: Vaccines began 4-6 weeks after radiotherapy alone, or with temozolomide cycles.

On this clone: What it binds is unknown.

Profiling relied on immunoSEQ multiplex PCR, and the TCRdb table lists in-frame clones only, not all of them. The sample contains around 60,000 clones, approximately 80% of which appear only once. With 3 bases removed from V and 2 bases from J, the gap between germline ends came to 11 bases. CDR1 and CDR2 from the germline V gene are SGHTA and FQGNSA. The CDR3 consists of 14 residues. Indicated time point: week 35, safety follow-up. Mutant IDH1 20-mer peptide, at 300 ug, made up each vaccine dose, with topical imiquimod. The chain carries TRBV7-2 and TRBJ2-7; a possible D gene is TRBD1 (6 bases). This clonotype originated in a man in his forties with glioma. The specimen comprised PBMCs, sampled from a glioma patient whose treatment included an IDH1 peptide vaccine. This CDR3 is CASSLDSAAYEQYF. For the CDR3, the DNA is TGTGCCAGCAGCTTGGACAGTGCCGCCTACGAGCAGTACTTC.